The 27 T cell receptor beta chains reported below all come from one sample, sequenced in a study of vaccination and CD4 T cells after COVID-19. The antigens of these receptors remain unknown. Treatment specified: roughly nine-day PBMC culture with coronavirus spike peptide pools or control peptides (ViraFEST assay). Sequencing of DNA taken from cultured CD4+ T cells relied on the Oncomine TCR Beta short-read assay. TCRdb re-derived calls from the PCR reads in MiXCR, one entry per CDR3 protein. Here the sample spans roughly 26,000 distinct CDR3 sequences, around three fifths being singletons. What was sequenced was CD4+ T cells from blood, cultured in vitro. The receptors were gathered from a human donor who had recovered from COVID-19.

V is TRBV20-1 and J is TRBJ2-1, with TRBD2 identical over 14 bases. CDR3 length: 16 amino acids. Trimming at V came to 6 bases and at J to 0 bases, leaving 4 bases not matched to a gene. Per germline, CDR1 DFQATT and CDR2 SNEGSKA (reference sequence). CDR3 amino acids: CSAEGTSGSSYNEQFF. In DNA form, the CDR3 reads TGCAGTGCCGAGGGGACTAGCGGGAGCTCCTACAATGAGCAGTTCTTC.

This clonotype was observed a single time. The genes are TRBV27 and TRBJ2-7; D call uncertain. The CDR3 contains 18 residues. Germline V gives CDR1 MNHEY, CDR2 SMNVEV (reference sequence). Trimming took 4 bases from V and 1 from J, leaving 23 bases between them. The CDR3 DNA follows: TGTGCCAGCAGTTCCTCACCCCGACCCTGGGTTCGGTCCTACGAGCAGTACTTC. This translates into CASSSSPRPWVRSYEQYF.

The CDR3 region is CASSLERIEQYF. CDR3 nucleotides: TGTGCCAGCAGCTTAGAACGGATAGAGCAGTACTTC. V gene TRBV7-9 combines with J gene TRBJ2-7; the D is unclear. Trimming stripped 1 base from V and 7 bases from J, with 8 bases between. CDR3 length: 12 residues. Per germline, CDR1 SEHNR and CDR2 FQNEAQ (reference sequence).

The chain uses TRBV15 and TRBJ2-5, with D perhaps matching TRBD1 (5 bases). V lost 0 bases, J lost 7 bases, and 18 bases lay in between. In germline, CDR1 is LNHNV, CDR2 YYDKDF (reference sequence). CDR3 length equals 16 residues. The CDR3 here is CATSRDRQVGARTQYF. In DNA, the CDR3 is TGTGCCACCAGCAGAGATCGGCAGGTTGGGGCGCGGACCCAGTACTTC.

The gene calls are TRBV12-3 or TRBV12-4 and TRBJ2-2, with TRBD2 identical over 7 bases. V was pared by 6 bases and J by 6 bases, with 4 bases of the junction left unmatched. The CDR3 is made up of 13 amino acids. DNA of the CDR3: TGTGCCAGCAGGGATACTAGCGCCGGGGAGCTGTTTTTT. This sequence encodes CASRDTSAGELFF.

This clonotype was observed a handful of times. The V call is TRBV20-1, the J call TRBJ2-7; D possibly uses TRBD1 or TRBD2 (5 bases each). The CDR3 is made up of 15 amino acids. V was shortened by 5 bases and J by 1 base, with 18 bases between the two germline ends. Germline V gene lookup returns CDR1 DFQATT and CDR2 SNEGSKA (reference sequence). As DNA, the CDR3 is TGCAGTGCTGACCCGGCAGTCTGGGGGTCCTACGAGCAGTACTTC. It codes for CSADPAVWGSYEQYF.

This chain connects TRBV29-1 to TRBJ2-3; perhaps TRBD2 as D (5 bases). The CDR3 runs to 14 residues. Germline V gene data show CDR1 as SQVTM and CDR2 as ANQGSEA. V shed 4 bases and J shed 4 bases, with 15 bases lying between them. The CDR3: CSVAVTIGADTQYF. DNA of the CDR3: TGCAGCGTTGCTGTCACCATCGGGGCAGATACGCAGTATTTT.

The V and J genes are TRBV7-8 and TRBJ2-7, with D unresolved. Between the trimmed V and J ends, which lost 4 bases and 2 bases, there was a span of 12 bases. The CDR3 is 14 amino acids. Germline V gene data show CDR1 as SGHVS and CDR2 as FQNEAQ. This chain's CDR3 is CASSSGWQPYEQYF. The CDR3 DNA follows: TGTGCCAGCAGCTCCGGGTGGCAGCCCTACGAGCAGTACTTC.

The rearrangement links TRBV20-1 to TRBJ1-2; D is perhaps TRBD1 (5 bases). V was trimmed by 8 bases and J by 1 base, leaving 11 bases between them. Germline V CDR1 and CDR2: DFQATT, SNEGSKA (reference sequence). This CDR3 has 12 residues. The CDR3 is CSTPQDNYGYTF. CDR3 nucleotides: TGCAGTACCCCACAGGATAACTATGGCTACACCTTC.

The chain uses TRBV20-1 and TRBJ1-5; D not certain. Germline CDR1 reads DFQATT; CDR2 reads SNEGSKA (reference sequence). V lost 3 bases and J 1 base, leaving 7 bases between the germline ends. There are 13 residues in the CDR3. CDR3 loop: CSARVGSNQPQHF. The CDR3 bases are TGCAGTGCTAGGGTGGGAAGCAATCAGCCCCAGCATTTT.

This clonotype is a singleton in its sample. The CDR3 DNA reads as TGTGCCAGCTCACCATCGGGACAGGGGGCGGGCGAGCAGTACTTC. Its protein is CASSPSGQGAGEQYF. This sequence joins TRBV18 and TRBJ2-7; 12 nucleotides align to TRBD1. V dropped 2 bases and J dropped 6; count of bases not matched to a gene: 5. Germline CDR1 and CDR2: KGHSH and LQKENI. This CDR3 is built from 15 residues.

The chain carries TRBV18 and TRBJ1-5, with D perhaps TRBD1 (5 bases). V gave up 1 base and J gave up 11 bases, with 15 bases separating them. This CDR3 comprises 14 residues. Germline loops: CDR1 KGHSH, CDR2 LQKENI. The CDR3 coding sequence is TGTGCCAGCTCACCACGAGTTGACAGTTGGACCCAGCATTTT. Translating gives CASSPRVDSWTQHF.

This rearrangement joins TRBV24-1 to TRBJ1-5; no clear D. Germline loops: CDR1 KGHDR, CDR2 SFDVKD. The CDR3 runs 14 residues. The V gene lost 9 bases and the J gene lost 2 bases, with 13 bases spanning the gap. The CDR3 nucleotides read TGTGCCACCCCCAGGAGGGTATGCAATCAGCCCCAGCATTTT. Residues: CATPRRVCNQPQHF.

The rearrangement links TRBV24-1 to TRBJ1-2, with a possible D match to TRBD1 (5 bases). Germline CDR1 is KGHDR and CDR2 is SFDVKD. The CDR3 is 14 residues long. V lost 6 bases and J 5 bases, leaving 15 bases between the germline ends. In nucleotides, the CDR3 is TGTGCCACCAGTAGACCGGGGACCTCATATGGCTACACCTTC. It translates to CATSRPGTSYGYTF.

This clonotype was picked up a small number of times. The genes are TRBV7-9 and TRBJ2-5; a weak D match, TRBD2 (5 bases). Germline loops: CDR1 SEHNR, CDR2 FQNEAQ (reference sequence). Trimming cost V 3 bases and J 1 base, with 9 bases left between them. The CDR3 has 14 amino acids. The CDR3 DNA follows: TGTGCCAGCAGCTTCGGGGATAGCCAAGAGACCCAGTACTTC. Its translation: CASSFGDSQETQYF.

The chain links TRBV12-3 or TRBV12-4 to TRBJ1-2; D is ambiguous. The germline V and J ends were trimmed by 1 base and 8 bases, with 11 bases remaining between them. The CDR3 runs 13 residues. CDR3 protein: CASSLDSLGGYTF. The CDR3 DNA is TGTGCCAGCAGTTTAGACAGCCTAGGGGGCTACACCTTC.

CDR3 nucleotide sequence: TGTGCCACCAGTGACCCCAGAGGGCGGGATACGCAGTATTTT. Translating gives CATSDPRGRDTQYF. This chain uses TRBV24-1 with TRBJ2-3, with D possibly TRBD2 on 5 matching bases. The V gene lost 4 bases and the J gene lost 6 bases, with 13 bases spanning the gap. CDR3 length: 14 amino acids. The germline V gene encodes CDR1 KGHDR and CDR2 SFDVKD.

This clonotype is a singleton in its sample. The chain joins TRBV19 to TRBJ1-5, with D possibly TRBD1 on 5 matching bases. Deletions cut 0 bases from V and 2 bases from J, with 8 bases between. Germline V gene lookup returns CDR1 LNHDA and CDR2 SQIVND (reference sequence). The CDR3 runs to 15 residues. CDR3 DNA: TGTGCCAGTAGTATAGATCGGGGGGGCAATCAGCCCCAGCATTTT. Its translation is CASSIDRGGNQPQHF.

This clonotype was counted a few times. This sequence joins TRBV15 and TRBJ1-2, with a tentative D call TRBD1 (5 bases). The CDR3 is 13 amino acids. From germline, CDR1 is LNHNV and CDR2 YYDKDF (reference sequence). Trimming stripped 0 bases from V and 14 bases from J, with 16 bases between. CDR3 protein: CATSRDSSGKGTF. DNA for the CDR3: TGTGCCACCAGCAGAGATTCCTCAGGGAAAGGGACCTTC.

The rearrangement links TRBV11-2 to TRBJ1-5; 7 bases are shared with TRBD1. Germline-derived CDR1 and CDR2 are SGHAT and FQNNGV. The ends lost 4 bases at V and 7 bases at J; junction bases unmatched: 7. The CDR3 sequence is 14 residues long. CDR3 nucleotides: TGTGCCAGCAGCTCAGACAGGGTAAAGCAGCCCCAGCATTTT. Its translation: CASSSDRVKQPQHF. Drawing the rest from reference TRBV11-2 and TRBJ1-5, the complete variable domain is EAGVAQSPRYKIIEKRQSVAFWCNPISGHATLYWYQQILGQGPKLLIQFQNNGVVDDSQLPKDRFSAERLKGVDSTLKIQPAKLEDSAVYLCASSSDRVKQPQHFGDGTRLSIL.

To note about this clonotype: The junction departs from the called germline gene at one end, perhaps through a read error. The chain recombines TRBV7-9 with TRBJ1-2; no clear D gene. Germline CDR1 is SEHNR and CDR2 is FQNEAQ (reference sequence). The CDR3 spans 8 residues. The DNA of the CDR3 is TGTGCCAGCAGCTCCGGGGTCTTC. It translates to CASSSGVF. Drawing the rest from reference TRBV7-9 and TRBJ1-2, the complete variable domain is DTGVSQNPRHKITKRGQNVTFRCDPISEHNRLYWYRQTLGQGPEFLTYFQNEAQLEKSRLLSDRFSAERPKGSFSTLEIQRTEQGDSAMYLCASSSGVFGSGTRLTVV.

The rearrangement uses TRBV20-1 and TRBJ2-3; D may be TRBD1 or TRBD2 (6 bases each). From germline, CDR1 is DFQATT and CDR2 SNEGSKA (reference sequence). The CDR3 loop spans 18 amino acids. Trimming cost V 3 bases and J 6 bases, with 28 bases left between them. As DNA, the CDR3 is TGCAGTGCTAGGGGCAGGGGTGGTTGGGCGGGGCACCGGGATACGCAGTATTTT. It translates to CSARGRGGWAGHRDTQYF.

The chain employs TRBV20-1 and TRBJ2-7; 9 bases are a match to TRBD1. V shed 4 bases and J 7 bases; nucleotides not matched to a gene: 11. Germline values: CDR1 DFQATT, CDR2 SNEGSKA (reference sequence). The CDR3 extends over 14 amino acids. CDR3 in amino acids: CSANSVTGGWEQYF. In nucleotides, the CDR3 is TGCAGTGCTAATTCCGTTACAGGGGGCTGGGAGCAGTACTTC.

For the CDR3, the DNA is TGTGCCAGCAGCCTACCCCCCCGGAAGGGGGCCACTGAAGCTTTCTTT. This gives the protein CASSLPPRKGATEAFF. This rearrangement joins TRBV6-2 or TRBV6-3 to TRBJ1-1, with 7 bases lining up with TRBD1. Germline values: CDR1 MNHEY, CDR2 SVGEGT. The CDR3 totals 16 residues. V lost 6 bases to trimming and J lost 4 bases; unmatched junction nucleotides: 14.

The chain employs TRBV15 and TRBJ2-7; D is unclear. The CDR3 has 13 amino acids. Germline V gene lookup returns CDR1 LNHNV and CDR2 YYDKDF (reference sequence). Deletions cut 3 bases from V and 4 bases from J, with 10 bases between. The CDR3 coding sequence is TGTGCCACCAGCAGCGAGAAGAGATACGAGCAGTACTTC. This codes for CATSSEKRYEQYF.

V and J are TRBV12-3 or TRBV12-4 and TRBJ1-1; weak D call: TRBD1 (6 bases). CDR3 length: 13 amino acids. V dropped 5 bases and J dropped 4 bases, with 11 bases sitting between them. CDR3 DNA: TGTGCCAGCAGTCCGCAACAGGGCACTGAAGCTTTCTTT. Translated, it gives CASSPQQGTEAFF.

V is TRBV5-1 and J is TRBJ1-5; a possible D gene is TRBD1 (6 bases). Trimming stripped 2 bases from V and 4 bases from J, with 10 bases between. There are 14 residues in the CDR3. Germline V gene lookup returns CDR1 SGHRS and CDR2 YFSETQ. The DNA for the CDR3 is TGCGCCAGCAGCTTTAGGGGGAGAAATCAGCCCCAGCATTTT. It is translated as CASSFRGRNQPQHF.